Each of the 22 T cell receptor beta chains below was sequenced from the same sample in a study of graft-versus-host responses after intestinal transplantation. TCRdb keeps only in-frame clones here, not all; method: immunoSEQ multiplex PCR. The table lists approximately 12,000 clones, around 88% of them singletons. Sequences were derived from PBMCs, sampled just under 130 days after transplant. The receptors were sampled from a human patient who received an intestinal transplant, so some T cells may come from the graft donor.

The rearrangement uses TRBV27 and TRBJ1-3, with D possibly matching TRBD1 (5 bases). V lost 2 bases and J 2 bases, leaving 22 bases between the germline ends. Germline values: CDR1 MNHEY, CDR2 SMNVEV (reference sequence). This CDR3 has 19 amino acids. CDR3 coding DNA: TGTGCCAGCAGTTTACGGGGACGAGGAGCAACGGGAACTGGAAACACCATATATTTT. This encodes CASSLRGRGATGTGNTIYF.

In the case of this clone: This likely came from a read error, as a far larger clone is one base away. The rearrangement uses TRBV9 and TRBJ2-7; D might be TRBD1 or TRBD2, each matching 5 bases. Trimming stripped 3 bases from V and 2 bases from J, with 12 bases between. The CDR3 runs to 14 residues. Germline CDR1 reads SGDLS; CDR2 reads YYNGEE. CDR3 coding DNA: TGTGCCAGCAGCGAAGAAGGGACCGCCTACGAGCAGTACTTC. It translates to CASSEEGTAYEQYF.

The V and J genes are TRBV27 and TRBJ2-7, with D possibly being TRBD1 or TRBD2 (5 bases each). V was trimmed by 4 bases and J by 0 bases, leaving 10 bases between them. This CDR3 has 14 amino acids. The germline V gene has CDR1 MNHEY and CDR2 SMNVEV (reference sequence). The CDR3, as DNA: TGTGCCAGCAGTTCCCCGGGACGCTCCTACGAGCAGTACTTC. This sequence encodes CASSSPGRSYEQYF.

V and J are TRBV2 and TRBJ2-7; no reliable D call. Trimming took 6 bases from V and 4 from J, leaving 7 bases between them. This CDR3 is 11 amino acids long. In germline, CDR1 is SNHLY, CDR2 FYNNEI. The chain's CDR3 is CASSLNYEQYF. As DNA, the CDR3 is TGTGCCAGCAGCCTCAATTACGAGCAGTACTTC.

The chain combines TRBV6-4 with TRBJ1-2, with 10 bases identical to TRBD1. Germline CDR1 MRHNA, CDR2 SNTAGT. The CDR3 runs 13 residues. Trimming cost V 0 bases and J 8 bases; bases outside gene matches: 0. The CDR3: CASSDSTGGGYTF. The CDR3 bases are TGTGCCAGCAGTGACTCGACAGGGGGCGGCTACACCTTC.

Written as DNA, the CDR3 is TGCGCCAGCAGTCCGTCGACAGATACGCAGTATTTT. Translation: CASSPSTDTQYF. The chain has TRBV10-1 and TRBJ2-3, with D unresolved. This CDR3 is 12 amino acids long. The germline V gene has CDR1 WNHNN and CDR2 SYGVQD (reference sequence). Trimming shortened V by 5 bases and J by 3 bases, and 6 bases separated the two germline ends.

The chain links TRBV29-1 to TRBJ1-2, with D maybe TRBD1 (6 bases). Germline CDR1 and CDR2: SQVTM and ANQGSEA. V lost 0 bases and J 1 base, leaving 12 bases between the germline ends. CDR3 size: 15 residues. CDR3: CSVEDEAGVNYGYTF. The CDR3 DNA sequence: TGCAGCGTTGAAGATGAGGCAGGGGTTAACTATGGCTACACCTTC.

This chain connects TRBV28 to TRBJ2-7; D not certain. V lost 8 bases and J lost 2, with 4 bases in between. From germline, CDR1 is MDHEN and CDR2 SYDVKM. The CDR3 loop spans 10 amino acids. In DNA form, the CDR3 reads TGTGCCAGCGGGGCCTACGAGCAGTACTTC. This codes for CASGAYEQYF.

V is TRBV25-1 and J is TRBJ2-1; D gene unclear. V lost 4 bases to trimming and J lost 6 bases, with 10 bases between them. CDR1 is MGHDK, CDR2 SYGVNS, per germline. The CDR3 is 13 amino acids. The CDR3, as DNA: TGTGCCAGCAGTGTAACAGCGAGCAATGAGCAGTTCTTC. Encoded protein: CASSVTASNEQFF.

The sample holds a few counts of this clone. The rearrangement joins TRBV6-4 to TRBJ2-1, with no clear D. Germline CDR1 and CDR2: MRHNA and SNTAGT. Trimming removed 0 bases from V and 6 bases from J, with 15 bases in between. CDR3 length: 16 residues. The CDR3 nucleotides are TGTGCCAGCAGTGACTCGATTAGCCAGGCAAGCAATGAGCAGTTCTTC. Residues: CASSDSISQASNEQFF.

This clone was found once. The V gene is TRBV19, the J gene TRBJ1-5; D remains ambiguous. This CDR3 spans 18 amino acids. Germline V gives CDR1 LNHDA, CDR2 SQIVND (reference sequence). Trimming took off 0 bases at V and 0 bases at J, with 15 bases between the two ends. The CDR3 coding sequence is TGTGCCAGTAGTATAGATCCGGGAGGAGATTATAGCAATCAGCCCCAGCATTTT. Protein product: CASSIDPGGDYSNQPQHF. Full variable domain (missing parts from reference TRBV19 and TRBJ1-5): DGGITQSPKYLFRKEGQNVTLSCEQNLNHDAMYWYRQDPGQGLRLIYYSQIVNDFQKGDIAEGYSVSREKKESFPLTVTSAQKNPTAFYLCASSIDPGGDYSNQPQHFGDGTRLSIL.

The chain combines TRBV9 with TRBJ2-3; 7 bases match TRBD2. V shed 6 bases, J shed 0 bases, and the junction held 4 bases outside the gene matches. The CDR3 is 14 amino acids. Germline V gives CDR1 SGDLS, CDR2 YYNGEE. The DNA of the CDR3 is TGTGCCAGCACCCCCGGGGGGAGCACAGATACGCAGTATTTT. Translated, it gives CASTPGGSTDTQYF.

The chain combines TRBV28 with TRBJ2-5; possibly TRBD1 or TRBD2 for D (6 bases each). Germline CDR1 and CDR2: MDHEN and SYDVKM. The V end lost 5 bases, the J end lost 5 bases, and 21 bases lay between the germline ends. This CDR3 is built from 16 residues. CDR3 DNA sequence: TGTGCCAGCAGTGACCCCCGGAAGGGGGGAAGGGAGACCCAGTACTTC. Translating gives CASSDPRKGGRETQYF.

The chain uses TRBV7-2 and TRBJ1-2, with 9 nucleotides matching TRBD1. From germline, CDR1 is SGHTA and CDR2 FQGNSA. Unmatched junction bases numbered 8, after V lost 2 bases and J lost 7 bases. CDR3 length: 15 residues. CDR3 in DNA: TGTGCCAGCAGCTTACCGGGACAGGGATCCTTTGGCTACACCTTC. This codes for CASSLPGQGSFGYTF. Variable domain in full (rest from reference TRBV7-2 and TRBJ1-2): GAGVSQSPSNKVTEKGKDVELRCDPISGHTALYWYRQSLGQGLEFLIYFQGNSAPDKSGLPSDRFSAERTGGSVSTLTIQRTQQEDSAVYLCASSLPGQGSFGYTFGSGTRLTVV.

This clone was found a few times. CDR3 sequence (DNA): TGTGCCAGTAGTATCCGGTCAGGAAATCAGCCCCAGCATTTT. Translated, it gives CASSIRSGNQPQHF. V usage is TRBV19 and J usage is TRBJ1-5; D call uncertain. Germline loops: CDR1 LNHDA, CDR2 SQIVND (reference sequence). CDR3 length: 14 amino acids. The V and J ends lost 3 bases and 4 bases respectively, with 10 bases between them.

The chain uses TRBV7-9 and TRBJ2-5, with TRBD2 as a possible D gene (6 bases). CDR3 length: 16 amino acids. The V end was cut by 4 bases, the J end by 2 bases, with 17 bases between. The germline V gene encodes CDR1 SEHNR and CDR2 FQNEAQ (reference sequence). For the CDR3, the DNA is TGTGCCAGCAGCTCACCAGGGAGGAGGGTACAAGAGACCCAGTACTTC. Protein product: CASSSPGRRVQETQYF.

This clone came up a few times. The chain carries TRBV6-1 and TRBJ2-7; weak D call: TRBD1 (5 bases). The germline gives CDR1 MNHNS, CDR2 SASEGT. V lost 3 bases, J lost 0 bases, and 12 bases lay in between. The CDR3 has 15 residues. As DNA, the CDR3 is TGTGCCAGCAGTGATTCCCCTGACAGCTCCTACGAGCAGTACTTC. It yields the protein CASSDSPDSSYEQYF.

The chain carries TRBV6-4 and TRBJ2-3; 9 nucleotides agree with TRBD2. The V and J ends lost 6 bases and 2 bases, in that order; junction bases with no gene match: 3. Germline V gene data show CDR1 as MRHNA and CDR2 as SNTAGT. The CDR3 covers 14 residues. The CDR3 loop is CASSPGLATDTQYF. The CDR3 DNA reads TGTGCCAGCAGCCCGGGACTAGCCACAGATACGCAGTATTTT.

V is TRBV6-1 and J is TRBJ1-1; D is uncertain. This CDR3 spans 12 amino acids. The V and J ends lost 7 bases and 3 bases respectively, with 9 bases between them. CDR1 and CDR2 from the germline V gene are MNHNS and SASEGT. This CDR3 reads CASKRRYTEAFF. The CDR3 coding sequence is TGTGCCAGCAAGAGACGGTACACTGAAGCTTTCTTT.

The chain couples TRBV7-3 to TRBJ2-1, with 9 nucleotides matching TRBD2. The germline CDR1 and CDR2 sequences are SGHTA and FQGTGA. J was trimmed by 0 bases and V by 5 bases; bases with no gene match: 11. The CDR3 has 18 residues. CDR3 amino acids: CASSPRGSGSSSYNEQFF. The CDR3 DNA sequence: TGTGCCAGCAGCCCCAGGGGTAGCGGGAGTAGCTCCTACAATGAGCAGTTCTTC.

This sequence joins TRBV27 and TRBJ1-2; 10 nucleotides line up with TRBD1. The J segment lost 4 bases and the V segment lost 5 bases, leaving 4 bases of the junction unmatched. The CDR3 totals 14 residues. Germline V gene lookup returns CDR1 MNHEY and CDR2 SMNVEV (reference sequence). Here the CDR3 reads CASSAWTGGYGYTF. The CDR3 region has the DNA TGTGCCAGCAGTGCCTGGACAGGGGGCTATGGCTACACCTTC.

The chain combines TRBV29-1 with TRBJ2-4; D is unresolved. The CDR3 runs to 11 residues. V was clipped by 8 bases and J by 5 bases, with 10 bases between them. CDR1 is SQVTM, CDR2 ANQGSEA, per germline. The chain's CDR3 is CSTQGENIQYF. CDR3 DNA sequence: TGCAGCACCCAAGGAGAAAACATTCAGTACTTC.